This T cell receptor (beta chain) stems from a study of T cell responses to AZD1222 COVID-19 vaccine. Study at large: The study pooled second doses at about 4 or about 12 weeks. Points from the study as a whole: Seropositive status at baseline applied to only five or six AZD1222 recipients.

Trimming shortened V by 1 base and J by 5 bases, and 8 bases separated the two germline ends. Germline assignment: CDR1 SQVTM and CDR2 ANQGSEA. The CDR3 has 12 residues. Method: immunoSEQ multiplex PCR; TCRdb's copy keeps in-frame clones and lacks some. Of roughly 120,000 clones in the sample, roughly 90% were seen once. This clone was observed a few times. Its antigen remains unknown. J is TRBJ1-2 and V is TRBV29-1, with unresolved D. Sample: peripheral blood, taken on day 0 of AZD1222 vaccination. This clonotype originated in an adult in good health. In DNA, the CDR3 is TGCAGCGTTGAAGCCCAGCTATATGGCTACACCTTC. It is translated as CSVEAQLYGYTF. Full variable domain (remainder filled in from reference TRBV29-1 and TRBJ1-2): SAVISQKPSRDICQRGTSLTIQCQVDSQVTMMFWYRQQPGQSLTLIATANQGSEATYESGFVIDKFPISRPNLTFSTLTVSNMSPEDSSIYLCSVEAQLYGYTFGSGTRLTVV.